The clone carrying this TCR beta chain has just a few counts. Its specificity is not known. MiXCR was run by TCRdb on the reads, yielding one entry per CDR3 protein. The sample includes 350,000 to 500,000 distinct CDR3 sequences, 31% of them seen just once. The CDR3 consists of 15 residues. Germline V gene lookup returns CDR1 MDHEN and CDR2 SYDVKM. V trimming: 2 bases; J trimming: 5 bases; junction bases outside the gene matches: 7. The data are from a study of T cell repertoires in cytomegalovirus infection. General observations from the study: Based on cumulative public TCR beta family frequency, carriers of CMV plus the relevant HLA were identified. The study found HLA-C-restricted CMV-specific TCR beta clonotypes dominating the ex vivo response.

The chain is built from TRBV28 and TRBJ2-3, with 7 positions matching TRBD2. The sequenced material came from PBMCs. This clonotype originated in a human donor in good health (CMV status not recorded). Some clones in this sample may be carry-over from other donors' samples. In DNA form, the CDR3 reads TGTGCCAGCAGTTTAGCCCGACTAGCAGGAGATACGCAGTATTTT. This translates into CASSLARLAGDTQYF.